This TCR beta chain originates from a study of vaccination and CD4 T cells after COVID-19. Per the germline V gene, CDR1 is DFQATT and CDR2 is SNEGSKA (reference sequence). This CDR3 contains 14 residues. V trimming: 5 bases; J trimming: 4 bases; junction bases outside the gene matches: 8. Oncomine TCR Beta short-read sequencing was applied to DNA from cultured CD4+ T cells. Each CDR3 protein gets one entry after TCRdb re-called the PCR reads with MiXCR. The sample consists of about 13,000 distinct CDR3 sequences, nearly 80% of them appearing once. On this clonotype: Its antigen is currently unknown.

Treatment defined: roughly nine-day PBMC culture with coronavirus spike peptide pools or control peptides (ViraFEST assay). The sequence came from a human donor who had recovered from COVID-19. Input material: CD4+ T cells from blood, cultured in vitro. The chain employs TRBV20-1 and TRBJ1-5; 7 nucleotides align to TRBD1. This CDR3 is CSAATGDRNQPQHF. Written as DNA, the CDR3 is TGCAGTGCTGCAACAGGGGATCGGAATCAGCCCCAGCATTTT.